This TCR beta chain was documented in a study of cytotoxic CD8 clonotypes in ibrutinib-treated CLL. About the research overall: Included were 11 to 12 relapsed/refractory and about 14 treatment-naive patients, of whom some 17 were IGHV unmutated. Partial responses totalled about 24 and complete responses 2; after median about 67 months, 14 remained remitted and approximately twelve progressed. Study-wide findings and caveats: Clonality climbed at ibrutinib response, then dropped toward baseline at progression.

Libraries were prepared by immunoSEQ multiplex PCR; TCRdb keeps only in-frame clonotypes and omits some of them. Among some 300,000 clones listed, just under 80% were seen once. Around 2.2 micrograms of genomic DNA, which was extracted from cryopreserved PBMCs, served as the material used for the TCR beta libraries. With respect to this clone: Its antigen is still unknown.

There are 15 residues in the CDR3. V shed 1 base and J shed 5 bases, with 14 bases lying between them. CDR1 and CDR2 from the germline V gene are SGHTA and FQGTGA. The TCR sequence derives from a human donor with chronic lymphocytic leukemia. This rearrangement joins TRBV7-3 to TRBJ2-5; D is perhaps TRBD1 or TRBD2 (5 bases each). Here the sequenced sample was PBMCs, taken before ibrutinib treatment. This CDR3 is CASSLKWGSGETQYF. The CDR3 DNA is TGTGCCAGCAGCTTAAAGTGGGGGAGCGGCGAGACCCAGTACTTC.